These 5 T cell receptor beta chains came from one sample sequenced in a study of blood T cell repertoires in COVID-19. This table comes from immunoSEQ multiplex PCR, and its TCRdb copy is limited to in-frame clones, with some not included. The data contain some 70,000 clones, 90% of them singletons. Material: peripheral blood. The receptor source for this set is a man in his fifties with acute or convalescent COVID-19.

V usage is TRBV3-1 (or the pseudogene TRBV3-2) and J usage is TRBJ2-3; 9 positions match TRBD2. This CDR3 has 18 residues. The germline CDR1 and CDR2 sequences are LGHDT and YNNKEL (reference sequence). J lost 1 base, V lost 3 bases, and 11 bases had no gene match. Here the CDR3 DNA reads TGTGCCAGCAGCCATTTTGACCAAGCGGGAGGCGGCACAGATACGCAGTATTTT. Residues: CASSHFDQAGGGTDTQYF.

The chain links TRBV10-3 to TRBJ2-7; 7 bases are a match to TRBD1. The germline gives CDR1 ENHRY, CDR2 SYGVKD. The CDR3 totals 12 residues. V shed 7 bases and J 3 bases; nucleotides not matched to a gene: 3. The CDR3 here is CAIKGGSYEQYF. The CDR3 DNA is TGTGCCATCAAAGGGGGCAGCTACGAGCAGTACTTC.

CDR3 sequence: CASSIVGPSNQPQHF. CDR3 DNA: TGTGCCAGTAGTATAGTGGGGCCAAGCAATCAGCCCCAGCATTTT. V is TRBV19 and J is TRBJ1-5, with D perhaps matching TRBD1 (5 bases). Germline V CDR1 and CDR2: LNHDA, SQIVND (reference sequence). The CDR3 loop spans 15 amino acids. V was cut by 1 base and J by 1 base, with 8 bases left in between.

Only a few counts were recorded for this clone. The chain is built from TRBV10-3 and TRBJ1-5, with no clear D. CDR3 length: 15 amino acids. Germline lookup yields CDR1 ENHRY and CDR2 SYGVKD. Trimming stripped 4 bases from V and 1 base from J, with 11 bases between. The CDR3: CAISVGEGSNQPQHF. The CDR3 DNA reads TGTGCCATCAGTGTCGGGGAGGGAAGCAATCAGCCCCAGCATTTT.

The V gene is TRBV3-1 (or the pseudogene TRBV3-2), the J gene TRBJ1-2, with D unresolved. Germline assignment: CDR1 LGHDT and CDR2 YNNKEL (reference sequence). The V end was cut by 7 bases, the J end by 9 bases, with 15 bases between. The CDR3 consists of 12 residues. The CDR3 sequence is CASTRDPRSYTF. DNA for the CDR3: TGTGCCAGCACCCGAGACCCGAGGAGCTACACCTTC.